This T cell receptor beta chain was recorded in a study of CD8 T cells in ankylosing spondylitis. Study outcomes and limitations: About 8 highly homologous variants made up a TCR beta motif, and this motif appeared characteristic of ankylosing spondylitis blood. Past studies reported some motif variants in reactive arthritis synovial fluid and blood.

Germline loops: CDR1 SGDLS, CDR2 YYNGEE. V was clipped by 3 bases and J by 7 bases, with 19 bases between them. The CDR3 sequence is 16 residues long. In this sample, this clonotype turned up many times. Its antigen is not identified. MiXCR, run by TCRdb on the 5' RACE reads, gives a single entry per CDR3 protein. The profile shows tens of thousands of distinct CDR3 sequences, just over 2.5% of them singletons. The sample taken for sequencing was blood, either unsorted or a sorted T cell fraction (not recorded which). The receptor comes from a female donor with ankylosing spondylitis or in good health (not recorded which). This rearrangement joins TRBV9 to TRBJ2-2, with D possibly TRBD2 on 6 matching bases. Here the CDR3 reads CASSATPTSFGGELFF. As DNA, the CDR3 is TGTGCCAGCAGCGCTACCCCGACTAGTTTTGGCGGGGAGCTGTTTTTT.